This passage covers 2 T cell receptor beta chains from one sample sequenced in a study of shared clonotypes between healthy human individuals. Some clones are missing from TCRdb's copy, which holds only in-frame ones; the method was immunoSEQ multiplex PCR. Of about 1.5 million clones in the sample, 95% to 99% were seen once. The sample comprised naive CD4+ T cells sorted from blood. Specified subset: CD45RA+ positively selected. These receptors all come from a young man in good health.

The chain couples TRBV2 to TRBJ2-7; 9 bases align to TRBD2. The CDR3 runs to 16 residues. Germline trimming cut 4 bases from V and 5 bases from J; bases unmatched to any gene: 12. CDR1 is SNHLY, CDR2 FYNNEI, per germline. The CDR3 DNA reads TGTGCCAGCAGTGTTGTTCGGGCGGGAGGGCCAGACGAGCAGTACTTC. Residues: CASSVVRAGGPDEQYF.

This clone appeared a single time. The chain uses TRBV11-2 and TRBJ2-7; D remains unclear. Between the trimmed V and J ends, which lost 2 bases and 2 bases, there was a span of 10 bases. Germline V gene data show CDR1 as SGHAT and CDR2 as FQNNGV. This CDR3 contains 14 residues. The CDR3 coding sequence is TGTGCCAGCAGCTTAAGGGAAACAGCCTACGAGCAGTACTTC. It yields the protein CASSLRETAYEQYF.